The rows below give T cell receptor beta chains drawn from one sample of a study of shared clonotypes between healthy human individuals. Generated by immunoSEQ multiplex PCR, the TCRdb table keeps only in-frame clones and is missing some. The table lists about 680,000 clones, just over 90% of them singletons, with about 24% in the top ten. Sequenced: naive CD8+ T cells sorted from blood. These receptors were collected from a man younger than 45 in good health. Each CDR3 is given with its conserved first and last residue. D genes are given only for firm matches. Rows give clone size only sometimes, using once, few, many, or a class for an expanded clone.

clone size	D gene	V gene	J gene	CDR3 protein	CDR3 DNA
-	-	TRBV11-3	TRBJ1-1	CASSLDPRQHNTEAFF	TGTGCCAGCAGCTTAGATCCCCGACAGCATAACACTGAAGCTTTCTTT
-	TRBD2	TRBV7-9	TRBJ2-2	CASSGSGRGTGELFF	TGTGCCAGCAGCGGGAGCGGGAGGGGAACCGGGGAGCTGTTTTTT
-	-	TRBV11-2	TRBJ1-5	CASSLEVGGDQPQHF	TGTGCCAGCAGCTTAGAAGTCGGGGGGGATCAGCCCCAGCATTTT
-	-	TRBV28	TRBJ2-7	CASSPWTGGWEQYF	TGTGCCAGCAGCCCATGGACGGGGGGCTGGGAGCAGTACTTC
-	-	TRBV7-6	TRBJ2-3	CASSTTDTQYF	TGTGCCAGCAGCACCACAGATACGCAGTATTTT
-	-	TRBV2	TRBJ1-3	CASSATPGEGAGNTIYF	TGTGCCAGCAGTGCGACACCGGGAGAGGGAGCTGGAAACACCATATATTTT
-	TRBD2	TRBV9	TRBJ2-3	CASSVGGRGLAGAPGEDTQYF	TGTGCCAGCAGCGTAGGCGGTAGGGGTCTAGCGGGAGCCCCAGGGGAGGATACGCAGTATTTT
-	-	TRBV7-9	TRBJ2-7	CASSYTTGAYEQYF	TGTGCCAGCAGCTACACAACAGGAGCCTACGAGCAGTACTTC
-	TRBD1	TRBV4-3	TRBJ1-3	CASSPGQAVGNTIYF	TGCGCCAGCAGCCCAGGACAGGCCGTGGGAAACACCATATATTTT
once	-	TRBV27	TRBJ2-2	CASRSTGELFF	TGTGCCAGCCGAAGTACCGGGGAGCTGTTTTTT
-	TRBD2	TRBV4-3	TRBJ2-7	CASSLGEGNYEQYF	TGCGCCAGCAGCCTTGGGGAGGGGAACTACGAGCAGTACTTC
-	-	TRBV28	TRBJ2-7	CASSVVGVDEQYF	TGTGCCAGCAGTGTCGTGGGGGTCGACGAGCAGTACTTC
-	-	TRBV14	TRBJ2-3	CASSQDVGASTDTQYF	TGTGCCAGCAGCCAAGATGTCGGAGCTAGCACAGATACGCAGTATTTT
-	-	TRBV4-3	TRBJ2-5	CASSQGASRVGETQYF	TGCGCCAGCAGCCAAGGAGCGAGCAGGGTAGGAGAGACCCAGTACTTC
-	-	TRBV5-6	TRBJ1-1	CASSLVRGRGYTEAFF	TGTGCCAGCAGCTTGGTTCGGGGGAGGGGATATACTGAAGCTTTCTTT
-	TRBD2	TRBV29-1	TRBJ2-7	CSVEGGLADSYEQYF	TGCAGCGTTGAAGGTGGACTAGCGGACTCCTACGAGCAGTACTTC
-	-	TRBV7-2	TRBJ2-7	CASSLSVGTPYEQYF	TGTGCCAGCAGCTTAAGTGTCGGGACACCCTACGAGCAGTACTTC
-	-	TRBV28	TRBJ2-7	CATAQTDTYEQYF	TGTGCCACCGCCCAAACCGATACCTACGAGCAGTACTTC
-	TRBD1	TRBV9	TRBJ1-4	CASSAIPGTGEKLFF	TGTGCCAGCAGCGCAATACCCGGGACAGGAGAAAAACTGTTTTTT
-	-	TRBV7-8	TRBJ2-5	CASSPFGFQETQYF	TGTGCCAGCAGCCCTTTCGGGTTCCAAGAGACCCAGTACTTC
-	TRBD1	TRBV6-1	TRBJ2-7	CASSAPSTGIGYEQYF	TGTGCCAGCAGTGCCCCCTCGACAGGGATCGGCTACGAGCAGTACTTC
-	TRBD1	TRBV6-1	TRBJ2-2	CASSLGTGNTGELFF	TGTGCCAGCAGTTTGGGGACAGGGAACACCGGGGAGCTGTTTTTT
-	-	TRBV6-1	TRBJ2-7	CASSEVGGRYYEQYF	TGTGCCAGCAGTGAAGTTGGGGGCCGATACTACGAGCAGTACTTC
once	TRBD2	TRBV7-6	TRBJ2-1	CASSSREDRGNEQFF	TGTGCCAGCAGCTCCCGGGAGGACCGGGGCAATGAGCAGTTCTTC
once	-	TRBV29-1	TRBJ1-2	CSVETNYGYTF	TGCAGCGTTGAGACTAACTATGGCTACACCTTC
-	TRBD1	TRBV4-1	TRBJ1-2	CASSQTGNYGYTF	TGCGCCAGCAGCCAGACAGGGAACTATGGCTACACCTTC
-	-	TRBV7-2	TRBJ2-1	CASSPGDSRRLNEQFF	TGTGCCAGCAGCCCGGGGGACAGTCGTCGTCTCAATGAGCAGTTCTTC
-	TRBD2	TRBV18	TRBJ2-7	CASSPGAGPLYEQYF	TGTGCCAGCTCACCGGGAGCGGGACCCCTGTACGAGCAGTACTTC
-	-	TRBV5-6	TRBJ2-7	CASSTLSATFYEQYF	TGTGCCAGCAGCACCCTCAGCGCGACCTTCTACGAGCAGTACTTC
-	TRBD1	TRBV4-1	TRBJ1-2	CASSQSGTGLYGYTF	TGCGCCAGCAGCCAATCGGGGACAGGGTTATATGGCTACACCTTC
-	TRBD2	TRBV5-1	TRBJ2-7	CASSLEGSGSGYEQYF	TGCGCCAGCAGCTTGGAGGGTAGCGGGAGTGGCTACGAGCAGTACTTC
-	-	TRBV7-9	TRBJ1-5	CASSLGGPQHF	TGTGCCAGCAGCCTGGGGGGGCCCCAGCATTTT
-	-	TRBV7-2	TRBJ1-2	CASSFGGTNYGYTF	TGTGCCAGCAGCTTTGGGGGCACTAACTATGGCTACACCTTC
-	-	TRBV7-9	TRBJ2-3	CASSQPGRGTDTQYF	TGTGCCAGCAGCCAACCGGGACGCGGCACAGATACGCAGTATTTT
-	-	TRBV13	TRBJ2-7	CASSLGPGFWSEQYF	TGTGCCAGCAGCTTAGGCCCCGGATTTTGGAGCGAGCAGTACTTC
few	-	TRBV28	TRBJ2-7	CASSLWGQSYEQYF	TGTGCCAGCAGTTTATGGGGGCAGTCCTACGAGCAGTACTTC
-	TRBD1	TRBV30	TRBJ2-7	CAWSGGEWTGDEQYF	TGTGCCTGGAGTGGGGGAGAGTGGACAGGGGACGAGCAGTACTTC
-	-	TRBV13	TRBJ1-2	CASSLGGLPRANYGYTF	TGTGCCAGCAGCTTGGGGGGTTTACCTAGAGCTAACTATGGCTACACCTTC
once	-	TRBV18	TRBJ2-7	CASSQAGQGWIYEQYF	TGTGCCAGCTCTCAGGCGGGGCAAGGGTGGATCTACGAGCAGTACTTC
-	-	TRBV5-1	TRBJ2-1	CASSGVPSTPSYNEQFF	TGCGCCAGCAGTGGGGTGCCGTCTACTCCATCCTACAATGAGCAGTTCTTC
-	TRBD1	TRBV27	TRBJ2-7	CASSQGQVAYEQYF	TGTGCCAGCAGTCAGGGACAGGTTGCCTACGAGCAGTACTTC
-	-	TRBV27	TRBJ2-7	CASSRGPPEWYEQYF	TGTGCCAGCAGCCGAGGGCCCCCGGAATGGTACGAGCAGTACTTC
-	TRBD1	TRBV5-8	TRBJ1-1	CASSLGQGFTEAFF	TGTGCCAGCAGCCTCGGACAGGGGTTCACTGAAGCTTTCTTT
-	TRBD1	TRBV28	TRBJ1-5	CASGTENQPQHF	TGTGCCAGCGGGACAGAAAATCAGCCCCAGCATTTT
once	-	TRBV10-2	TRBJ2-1	CASRGLGESSYNEQFF	TGCGCCAGCAGAGGACTCGGAGAAAGCTCCTACAATGAGCAGTTCTTC
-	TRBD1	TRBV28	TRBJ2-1	CASNRDSMYNEQFF	TGTGCCAGCAACCGGGACAGTATGTACAATGAGCAGTTCTTC
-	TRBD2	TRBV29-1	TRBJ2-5	CSVEVAGGGETQYF	TGCAGCGTTGAAGTTGCGGGAGGAGGTGAGACCCAGTACTTC
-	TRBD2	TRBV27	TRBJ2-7	CASGKIAGEDYEQYF	TGTGCCAGCGGTAAAATAGCGGGAGAGGACTACGAGCAGTACTTC
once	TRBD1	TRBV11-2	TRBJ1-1	CASSWGQGSMSEAFF	TGTGCCAGCAGCTGGGGACAGGGGTCTATGTCTGAAGCTTTCTTT
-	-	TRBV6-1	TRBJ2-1	CASSERAMSYNEQFF	TGTGCCAGCAGTGAACGGGCAATGTCGTACAATGAGCAGTTCTTC
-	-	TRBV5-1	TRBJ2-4	CASSGRDTDPNIQYF	TGCGCCAGCAGCGGCCGGGACACGGACCCAAACATTCAGTACTTC
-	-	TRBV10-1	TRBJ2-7	CASSETGDFWEQYF	TGCGCCAGCAGTGAGACTGGGGACTTCTGGGAGCAGTACTTC
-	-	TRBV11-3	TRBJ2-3	CASSPGTPDTQYF	TGTGCCAGCAGCCCAGGGACCCCAGATACGCAGTATTTT
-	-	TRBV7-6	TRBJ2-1	CASSFGAYNEQFF	TGTGCCAGCAGCTTCGGGGCCTACAATGAGCAGTTCTTC
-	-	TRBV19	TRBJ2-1	CASSASGEQFF	TGTGCCAGTAGTGCGTCAGGTGAGCAGTTCTTC
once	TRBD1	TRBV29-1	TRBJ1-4	CSALSSGTGDEKLFF	TGCAGCGCCCTCTCTTCCGGGACAGGGGACGAAAAACTGTTTTTT
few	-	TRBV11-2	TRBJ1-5	CASSLFNQPQHF	TGTGCCAGCAGCTTGTTTAATCAGCCCCAGCATTTT